This TCR beta chain was observed in a study of T-cell reconstitution after alpha-beta-depleted transplantation in children. Study-wide findings and caveats: Surviving recipient T cells and thymic progenitors accounted for the high day-60 TCRbeta diversity observed in some patients. Newly generated T cells supplied most T-cell counts and diversity one year post-transplant. Several hundred expanded graft clones reportedly were the source of alpha-beta T cells about two months after transplant.

This clonotype was counted many times. Its matching antigen is unknown. V was cut by 3 bases and J by 4 bases, with 7 bases left in between. CDR3 length: 12 residues. From germline, CDR1 is DFQATT and CDR2 SNEGSKA (reference sequence). During its preparation, the TCRbeta library received unique molecular identifiers. TCRdb re-called the PCR reads through MiXCR, storing one row per CDR3 protein. This sample yields 400,000 to 550,000 distinct CDR3 sequences, of which more than 9% are seen a single time; 2% belongs to the top ten. The sequence derives from a child aged 2 to 9 with inherited bone marrow failure, due to receive a stem cell transplant. The rearrangement uses TRBV20-1 and TRBJ2-1, with D unclear. Sample: PBMCs, taken before TCRalphabeta/CD19-depleted stem cell transplant. In DNA form, the CDR3 reads TGCAGTGCTAGGACTGTGTACAATGAGCAGTTCTTC. Amino acid sequence: CSARTVYNEQFF.